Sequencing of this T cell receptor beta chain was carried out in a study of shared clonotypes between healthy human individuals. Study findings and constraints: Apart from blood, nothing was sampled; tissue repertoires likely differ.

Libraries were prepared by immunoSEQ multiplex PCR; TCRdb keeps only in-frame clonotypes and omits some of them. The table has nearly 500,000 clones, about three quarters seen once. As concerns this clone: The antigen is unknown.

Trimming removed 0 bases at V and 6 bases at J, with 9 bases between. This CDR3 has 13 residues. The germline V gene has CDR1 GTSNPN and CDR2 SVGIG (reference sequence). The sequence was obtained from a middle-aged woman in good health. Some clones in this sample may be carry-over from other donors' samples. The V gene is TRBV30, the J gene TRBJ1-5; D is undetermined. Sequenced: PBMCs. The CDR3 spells CAWSVKGGQPQHF. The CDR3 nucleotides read TGTGCCTGGAGTGTTAAGGGAGGTCAGCCCCAGCATTTT.